This TCR beta chain was sequenced in a study of control samples from healthy donors and cancer patients (TCRdb year 2020). The CDR3 contains 15 residues, cysteine and phenylalanine counted. Just CDR3 DNA is preserved here, 45 bases in frame from base 1. At the junction V is shortened by 3 bases and J by 5 bases, with 17 bases in between. The CDR1 and CDR2 encoded by the germline V gene are SGHRS and YFSETQ. Preparation of the library involved the immunoSEQ multiplex PCR assay. TCRdb obtained this table from immuneACCESS and retained in-frame rearrangements with V and J assigned. These tables miss some clones; where compared with another copy, unresolved V genes account for less than half of the shortfall, and the remainder is unexplained. This sample comprises over 100,000 clones, about 88% of them detected only once. The ten biggest clones cover roughly 3.4% of the sample. In regard to this clone: No antigen is known for it. No per-base quality is available; no much larger clone lies one base away.

This TCR derives from a man aged 45-65 years in good health. The sequenced sample consisted of blood. The rearranged chain carries TRBV5-1 and TRBJ1-1; the D gene assignment is ambiguous. The CDR3 protein is CASSSQDPARTEAFF. In nucleotides, the sequence is TGCGCCAGCAGCTCCCAAGATCCAGCGAGGACTGAAGCTTTCTTT.